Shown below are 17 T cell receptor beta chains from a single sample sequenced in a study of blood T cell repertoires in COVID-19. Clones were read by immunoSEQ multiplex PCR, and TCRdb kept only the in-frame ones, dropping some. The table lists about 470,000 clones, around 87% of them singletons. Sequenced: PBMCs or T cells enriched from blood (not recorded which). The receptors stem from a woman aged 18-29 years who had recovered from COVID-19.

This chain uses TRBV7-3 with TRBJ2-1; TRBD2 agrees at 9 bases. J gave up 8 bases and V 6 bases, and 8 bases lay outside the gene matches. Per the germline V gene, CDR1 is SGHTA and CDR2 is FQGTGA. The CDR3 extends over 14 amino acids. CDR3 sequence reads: CASSLAGVNDEQFF. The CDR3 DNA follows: TGTGCCAGCAGTTTAGCGGGGGTTAACGATGAGCAGTTCTTC. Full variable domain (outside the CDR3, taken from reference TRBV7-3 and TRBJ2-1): GAGVSQTPSNKVTEKGKYVELRCDPISGHTALYWYRQSLGQGPEFLIYFQGTGAADDSGLPNDRFFAVRPEGSVSTLKIQRTERGDSAVYLCASSLAGVNDEQFFGPGTRLTVL.

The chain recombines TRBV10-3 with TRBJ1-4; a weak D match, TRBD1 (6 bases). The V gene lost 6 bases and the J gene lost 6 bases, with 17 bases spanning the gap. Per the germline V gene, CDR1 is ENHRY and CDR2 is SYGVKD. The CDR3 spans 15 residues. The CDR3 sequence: CAISQAGTPDEKLFF. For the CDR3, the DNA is TGTGCCATCAGCCAGGCCGGGACACCCGATGAAAAACTGTTTTTT.

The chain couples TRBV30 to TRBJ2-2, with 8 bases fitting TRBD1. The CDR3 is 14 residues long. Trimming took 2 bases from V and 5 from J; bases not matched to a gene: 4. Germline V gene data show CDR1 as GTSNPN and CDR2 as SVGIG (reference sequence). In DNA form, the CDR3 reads TGTGCCTGGAGTCGAGACAGGGGAACCGGGGAGCTGTTTTTT. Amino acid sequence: CAWSRDRGTGELFF.

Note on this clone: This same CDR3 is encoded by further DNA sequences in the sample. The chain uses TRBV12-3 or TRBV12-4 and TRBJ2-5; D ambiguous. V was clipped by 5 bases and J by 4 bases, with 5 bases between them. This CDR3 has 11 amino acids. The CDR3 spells CASSLRETQYF. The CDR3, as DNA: TGTGCCAGCAGTCTCAGAGAGACCCAGTACTTC.

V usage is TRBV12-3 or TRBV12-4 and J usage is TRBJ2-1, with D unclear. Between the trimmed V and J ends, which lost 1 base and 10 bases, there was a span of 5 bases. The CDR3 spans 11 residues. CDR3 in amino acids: CASSLGSEQFF. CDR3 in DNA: TGTGCCAGCAGTTTAGGAAGCGAGCAGTTCTTC.

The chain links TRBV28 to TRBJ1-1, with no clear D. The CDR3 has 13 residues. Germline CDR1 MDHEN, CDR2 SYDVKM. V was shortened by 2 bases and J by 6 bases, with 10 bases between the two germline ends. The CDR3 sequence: CASSLEARAEAFF. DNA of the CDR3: TGTGCCAGCAGTTTAGAAGCGAGGGCTGAAGCTTTCTTT.

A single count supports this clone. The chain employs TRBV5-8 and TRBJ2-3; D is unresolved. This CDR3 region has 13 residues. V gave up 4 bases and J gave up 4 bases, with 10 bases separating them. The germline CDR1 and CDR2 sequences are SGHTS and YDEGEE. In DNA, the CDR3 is TGTGCCAGCAGCGGAGTTGTGTCAGATACGCAGTATTTT. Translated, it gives CASSGVVSDTQYF.

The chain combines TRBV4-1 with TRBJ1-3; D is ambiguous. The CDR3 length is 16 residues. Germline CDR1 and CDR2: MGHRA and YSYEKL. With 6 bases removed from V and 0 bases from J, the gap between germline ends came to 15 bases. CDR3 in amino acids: CASSQRLFDSGNTIYF. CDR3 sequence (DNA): TGCGCCAGCAGTCAGAGGTTGTTCGACTCTGGAAACACCATATATTTT.

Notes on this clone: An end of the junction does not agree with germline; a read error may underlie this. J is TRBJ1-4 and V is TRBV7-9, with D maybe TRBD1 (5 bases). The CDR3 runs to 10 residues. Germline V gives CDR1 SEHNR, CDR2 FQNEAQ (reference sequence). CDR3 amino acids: CASSSTERPF. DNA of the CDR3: TGTGCCAGCAGTTCGACAGAAAGGCCCTTT.

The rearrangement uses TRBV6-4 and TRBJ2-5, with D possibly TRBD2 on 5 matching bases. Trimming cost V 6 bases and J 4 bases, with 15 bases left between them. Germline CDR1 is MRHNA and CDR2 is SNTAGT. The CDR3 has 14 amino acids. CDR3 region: CASSAGEGSETQYF. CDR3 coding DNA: TGTGCCAGCAGCGCGGGTGAAGGGTCAGAGACCCAGTACTTC.

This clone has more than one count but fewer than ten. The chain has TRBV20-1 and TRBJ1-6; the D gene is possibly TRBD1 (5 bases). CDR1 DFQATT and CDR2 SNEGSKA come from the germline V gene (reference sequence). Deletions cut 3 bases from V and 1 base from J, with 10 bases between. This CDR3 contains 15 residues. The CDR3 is CSASSAGSYNSPLHF. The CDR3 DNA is TGCAGTGCTAGTTCCGCAGGGTCCTATAATTCACCCCTCCACTTT.

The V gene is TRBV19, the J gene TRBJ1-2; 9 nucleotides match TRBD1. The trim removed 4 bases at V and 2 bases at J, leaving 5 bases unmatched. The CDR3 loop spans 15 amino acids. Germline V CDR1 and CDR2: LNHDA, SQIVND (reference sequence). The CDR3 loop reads CASSTRGQGNYGYTF. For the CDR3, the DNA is TGTGCCAGTAGTACCCGTGGACAGGGGAACTATGGCTACACCTTC.

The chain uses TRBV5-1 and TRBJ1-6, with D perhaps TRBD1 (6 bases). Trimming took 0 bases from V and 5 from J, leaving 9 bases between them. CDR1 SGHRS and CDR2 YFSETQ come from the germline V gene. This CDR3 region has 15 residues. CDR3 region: CASSLGTADNSPLHF. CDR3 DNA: TGCGCCAGCAGCTTGGGGACAGCCGATAATTCACCCCTCCACTTT.

The CDR3 here is CASSQGRAVWGETQYF. The CDR3, as DNA: TGTGCCAGCAGCCAAGGGAGGGCGGTGTGGGGAGAGACCCAGTACTTC. The V gene is TRBV14, the J gene TRBJ2-5; a weak D match, TRBD2 (6 bases). The CDR3 totals 16 residues. Germline V gene sequence: CDR1 SGHDN, CDR2 FVKESK. Trimming left V 1 base short and J 4 bases short, with 16 bases between.

The DNA for the CDR3 is TGTGCCAGCTCACCCGGGTTCCCGAACACTGAAGCTTTCTTT. The encoded protein is CASSPGFPNTEAFF. The chain carries TRBV18 and TRBJ1-1; no clear D. V shed 3 bases and J shed 1 base, with 9 bases lying between them. In germline, CDR1 is KGHSH, CDR2 LQKENI. This CDR3 is 14 amino acids long. Drawing the rest from reference TRBV18 and TRBJ1-1, the complete variable domain is NAGVMQNPRHLVRRRGQEARLRCSPMKGHSHVYWYRQLPEEGLKFMVYLQKENIIDESGMPKERFSAEFPKEGPSILRIQQVVRGDSAAYFCASSPGFPNTEAFFGQGTRLTVV.

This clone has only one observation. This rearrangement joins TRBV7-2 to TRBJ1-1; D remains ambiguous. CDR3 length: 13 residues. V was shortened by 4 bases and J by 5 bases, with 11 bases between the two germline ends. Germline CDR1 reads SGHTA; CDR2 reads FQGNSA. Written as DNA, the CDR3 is TGTGCCAGCAGCTCTTCCACGGAGACTGAAGCTTTCTTT. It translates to CASSSSTETEAFF.

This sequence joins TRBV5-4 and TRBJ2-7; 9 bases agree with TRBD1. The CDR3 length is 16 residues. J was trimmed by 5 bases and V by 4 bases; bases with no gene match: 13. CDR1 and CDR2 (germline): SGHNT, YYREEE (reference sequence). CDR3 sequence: CASSAGQGQRDNEQYF. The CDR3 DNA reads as TGTGCCAGCAGCGCGGGACAGGGACAAAGGGATAACGAGCAGTACTTC.